This T cell receptor (beta chain) stems from a study of CD8 T cells in acute hepatitis C reinfection. Study information: CD8+ T cells specific for HCV NS3-1073 were sequenced. Study-level points and caveats: Diversity was high, without significant differences between resolver and chronic groups.

Time point specified: naive CD8 control sorted from an acute-time-point sample. Acute primary HCV infection: positive HCV RNA or antibody test after negative test within 24 weeks. Produced via immunoSEQ multiplex PCR; TCRdb's table is partial and in-frame only. The sample has tens of thousands of clones, 87% seen once; the top ten hold more than 0.4%. On this clone itself: Its specificity is not known.

The origin of this receptor is a young man with chronic hepatitis C. What was sequenced was naive CD8+ T cells from PBMCs.

CDR3 DNA sequence: TGTGCCAGCAGTTTTGGACAGGCATACGAGCAGTACTTC. This sequence encodes CASSFGQAYEQYF. The chain is built from TRBV27 and TRBJ2-7; 7 bases fit TRBD1. The V gene end was trimmed by 3 bases and the J gene end by 4 bases; junction bases not matched to a gene: 3. In germline, CDR1 is MNHEY, CDR2 SMNVEV (reference sequence). This CDR3 contains 13 residues.